This T cell receptor beta chain emerged from a study of T cell responses to AZD1222 COVID-19 vaccine. Germline V gene sequence: CDR1 SGHRS, CDR2 YFSETQ. This CDR3 is built from 16 residues. The V and J ends lost 0 bases and 8 bases respectively, with 20 bases between them. Generated by immunoSEQ multiplex PCR, the TCRdb table keeps only in-frame clones and is missing some. This table holds roughly 160,000 clones, roughly 90% found once. V gene TRBV5-1 combines with J gene TRBJ1-2; TRBD1 is a possible D gene (6 bases). The sequence derives from an adult who received the AZD1222 COVID-19 vaccine. The sequencing used peripheral blood, collected 28 days after the second AZD1222 dose. CDR3 protein: CASSLVGRTVLQGYTF. The CDR3 region has the DNA TGCGCCAGCAGCTTGGTTGGCAGGACAGTTCTTCAAGGCTACACCTTC.